These 13 T cell receptor beta chains came from one sample sequenced in a study of blood T cells in healthy people across ages. The use of a sample-barcoded 5' primer and a J-beta primer mix characterized a second PCR of roughly 7 to 12 cycles. MiXCR, run by TCRdb on the 5' RACE reads, gives a single entry per CDR3 protein. The sample consists of around 990,000 distinct CDR3 sequences, roughly two fifths of them appearing once. Sequencing was done on a sample of blood. All receptors come from a young man in good health.

The chain carries TRBV15 and TRBJ2-7; weak D call: TRBD2 (6 bases). V shed 0 bases and J shed 3 bases, with 18 bases lying between them. Germline lookup yields CDR1 LNHNV and CDR2 YYDKDF (reference sequence). This CDR3 has 17 amino acids. CDR3 bases: TGTGCCACCAGCAGAGATCGGGCCCGCCTGGAGGGCTACGAGCAGTACTTC. Translated: CATSRDRARLEGYEQYF.

The chain has TRBV12-3 or TRBV12-4 and TRBJ2-4; 8 bases fit TRBD2. The J call is uncertain, as TRBJ2-5 better fits the DNA end. The CDR3 has 18 residues. The CDR3 region is CASSWPASGYSPKETQYF. The DNA of the CDR3 is TGTGCCAGCAGTTGGCCGGCTAGCGGGTACAGTCCCAAAGAGACCCAGTACTTC.

The rearrangement joins TRBV6-2 or TRBV6-3 to TRBJ2-3; maybe TRBD2 (6 bases). This CDR3 is built from 14 residues. CDR1 is MNHEY and CDR2 is SVGEGT in the germline V gene. Trimming removed 5 bases at V and 2 bases at J, with 11 bases between. Here the CDR3 DNA reads TGTGCCAGCAGTCCCGGGACTCACACAGATACGCAGTATTTT. This encodes CASSPGTHTDTQYF.

The rearrangement links TRBV10-3 to TRBJ1-1; no reliable D call. The V end was cut by 8 bases, the J end by 3 bases, with 13 bases between. Germline V gene data show CDR1 as ENHRY and CDR2 as SYGVKD. The CDR3 length is 13 residues. The CDR3 spells CAIGFRGDTEAFF. DNA for the CDR3: TGTGCCATCGGGTTCCGTGGGGACACTGAAGCTTTCTTT.

Points on this clonotype: This could be a read error, since a much larger clone is one nucleotide away. This sequence joins TRBV10-3 and TRBJ2-3; D gene unclear. This CDR3 has 15 residues. The germline CDR1 and CDR2 sequences are ENHRY and SYGVKD. The CDR3 spells CAVSVGPNGTDTQYF. DNA for the CDR3: TGTGCCGTCAGTGTAGGCCCCAATGGGACAGATACGCAGTATTTT.

This clonotype turned up a few times. The genes are TRBV11-3 and TRBJ2-1; 7 positions match TRBD2. V gave up 5 bases and J gave up 4 bases; unmatched junction bases: 11. The CDR3 is made up of 16 amino acids. Germline V gene data show CDR1 as SGHNT and CDR2 as YENEEA. The CDR3 loop reads CASSTESSGPYNEQFF. The CDR3 DNA is TGTGCCAGCAGCACGGAGAGTAGCGGGCCGTACAATGAGCAGTTCTTC.

The chain links TRBV18 to TRBJ1-1; no reliable D call. CDR3 length equals 14 residues. Trimming pared 0 bases from V and 8 bases from J, leaving 13 bases between. Germline V gene sequence: CDR1 KGHSH, CDR2 LQKENI. For the CDR3, the DNA is TGTGCCAGCTCACCACCGGACGAGACGGTAGAAGCTTTCTTT. Translated, it gives CASSPPDETVEAFF.

This clonotype has only a few counts. The J gene is TRBJ2-1, the V gene TRBV12-3 or TRBV12-4, with D perhaps matching TRBD1 (6 bases). There are 15 residues in the CDR3. V shed 5 bases and J shed 6 bases, with 17 bases lying between them. The CDR3 coding sequence is TGTGCCAGCAGTCTACACAGGGTGGAAGGCAATGAGCAGTTCTTC. Translation gives CASSLHRVEGNEQFF.

The table lists this clonotype with many counts. The chain recombines TRBV29-1 with TRBJ1-2; 10 bases map to TRBD1. J was trimmed by 5 bases and V by 5 bases; bases with no gene match: 11. The CDR3 length is 15 residues. Germline CDR1 is SQVTM and CDR2 is ANQGSEA. DNA for the CDR3: TGCAGCGTTCTAAGAGGACAGGGGGAATTATATGGCTACACCTTC. It codes for CSVLRGQGELYGYTF.

As concerns this clonotype: This could be a read error, since a much larger clone is one nucleotide away. The CDR3 reads CASSDNRQGNQPQHF. CDR3 nucleotide sequence: TGCGCCAGCAGCGACAACCGACAGGGCAATCAGCCCCAGCATTTT. V and J are TRBV5-1 and TRBJ1-5; possible D gene TRBD1, 6 bases. The CDR3 totals 15 residues. In germline, CDR1 is SGHRS, CDR2 YFSETQ. V lost 4 bases and J lost 2, with 13 bases in between.

CDR3 sequence: CASSPVDTQYF. DNA of the CDR3: TGTGCCAGCAGTCCCGTCGATACGCAGTATTTT. The chain carries TRBV2 and TRBJ2-3; D remains ambiguous. The CDR3 sequence is 11 residues long. V was trimmed by 5 bases and J by 6 bases, leaving 6 bases between them. The germline CDR1 and CDR2 sequences are SNHLY and FYNNEI.

This clonotype has just a few counts. The rearrangement joins TRBV20-1 to TRBJ1-5, with TRBD1 identical over 8 bases. The germline V gene has CDR1 DFQATT and CDR2 SNEGSKA (reference sequence). The CDR3 runs to 15 residues. With V trimmed by 6 bases and J by 2 bases, 9 bases remained unmatched. The CDR3 reads CSAIRGQEGNQPQHF. CDR3 DNA: TGCAGTGCCATCAGGGGGCAGGAGGGCAATCAGCCCCAGCATTTT.

This clonotype came up a few times. The rearrangement links TRBV29-1 to TRBJ1-1; D unresolved. The V gene's germline CDR1 is SQVTM and CDR2 ANQGSEA. The CDR3 sequence is 12 residues long. Between the trimmed V and J ends, which lost 6 bases and 1 base, there was a span of 9 bases. This CDR3 is CSVPTPNTEAFF. The CDR3 DNA follows: TGCAGCGTCCCAACACCGAACACTGAAGCTTTCTTT. Filled out from reference TRBV29-1 and TRBJ1-1, the complete variable domain reads SAVISQKPSRDICQRGTSLTIQCQVDSQVTMMFWYRQQPGQSLTLIATANQGSEATYESGFVIDKFPISRPNLTFSTLTVSNMSPEDSSIYLCSVPTPNTEAFFGQGTRLTVV.